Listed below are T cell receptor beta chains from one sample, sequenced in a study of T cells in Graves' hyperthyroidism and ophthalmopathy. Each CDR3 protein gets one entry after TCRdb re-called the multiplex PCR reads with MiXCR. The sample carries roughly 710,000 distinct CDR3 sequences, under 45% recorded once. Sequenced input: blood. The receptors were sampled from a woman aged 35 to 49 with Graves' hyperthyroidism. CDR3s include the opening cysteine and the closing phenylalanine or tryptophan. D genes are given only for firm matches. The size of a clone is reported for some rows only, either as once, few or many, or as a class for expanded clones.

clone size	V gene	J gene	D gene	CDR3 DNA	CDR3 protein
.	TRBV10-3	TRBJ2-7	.	TGTGCCATCAGTGAAACCGGGACCGCCACCTACGAGCAGTACTTC	CAISETGTATYEQYF
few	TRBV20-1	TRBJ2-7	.	TGCAGTGCCCCAACCAGGGGATACCTCTCCTACGAGCAGTACTTC	CSAPTRGYLSYEQYF
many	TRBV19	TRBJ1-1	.	TGTGCCAGTAACAACCGGACTGAAGCTTTCTTT	CASNNRTEAFF
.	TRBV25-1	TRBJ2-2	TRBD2	TGTGCCAGCTCACAAATCGGACTAGCGGGAGGGCCATACACCGGGGAGCTGTTTTTT	CASSQIGLAGGPYTGELFF
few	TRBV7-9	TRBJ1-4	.	TGTGCCAGCAGCTTAAAGTGGGACAAGGCTGAAAAACTGTTTTTT	CASSLKWDKAEKLFF
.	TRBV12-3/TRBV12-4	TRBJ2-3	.	TGTGCCAGCAGTACCCCCGGGTCGATGGCGGGTACGCAGTATTTT	CASSTPGSMAGTQYF
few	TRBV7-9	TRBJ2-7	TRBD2	TGTGCCAGCAGCTTATTCAGGCTAGCGGCCCCGTACACCTACGAGCAGTACTTC	CASSLFRLAAPYTYEQYF
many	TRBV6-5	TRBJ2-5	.	TGTGCCAGCAGTTACGCACAGGGTTGGGAGACCCAGTACTTC	CASSYAQGWETQYF
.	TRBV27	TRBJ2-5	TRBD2	TGTGCCAGCATGACTAGCGGTCTCAGCGGGGAGGCCCAGTACTTC	CASMTSGLSGEAQYF
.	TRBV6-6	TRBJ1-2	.	TGTGCCAGCGGGTACACCGCTAACTATGGCTACACCTTC	CASGYTANYGYTF
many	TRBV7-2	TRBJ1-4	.	TGTGCCAGCAGCTTGTCGCAGTACCGTGAAAAACTGTTTTTT	CASSLSQYREKLFF